What follows is one T cell receptor beta chain and its context. Antigen: not known. Per the germline V gene, CDR1 is SGHVS and CDR2 is FQNEAQ. Trimming cost V 5 bases and J 2 bases; bases outside gene matches: 6. There are 15 residues in the CDR3. TCRdb re-called the reads with MiXCR, one entry per CDR3 protein. The table includes about 60,000 distinct CDR3 sequences, approximately 60% detected once. This entry comes from a study of type 1 regulatory T cells. As for the study in general: T-allo10 is an in vitro-generated, Tr1-enriched CD4 T cell product specific for alloantigen. Study-wide results and caveats: Type 1 regulatory T cells had a more restricted TCR repertoire than non-type 1 regulatory T cells.

Sequencing used cultured non-Tr1 T cells, either the whole culture or a sorted T cell fraction (not recorded which). V usage is TRBV7-8 and J usage is TRBJ1-5, with 7 bases fitting TRBD1. This clonotype originated in a human donor in good health. Written as DNA, the CDR3 is TGTGCCAGCAGCCTTAGGGGGCAGGGCAATCAGCCCCAGCATTTT. Protein sequence: CASSLRGQGNQPQHF.